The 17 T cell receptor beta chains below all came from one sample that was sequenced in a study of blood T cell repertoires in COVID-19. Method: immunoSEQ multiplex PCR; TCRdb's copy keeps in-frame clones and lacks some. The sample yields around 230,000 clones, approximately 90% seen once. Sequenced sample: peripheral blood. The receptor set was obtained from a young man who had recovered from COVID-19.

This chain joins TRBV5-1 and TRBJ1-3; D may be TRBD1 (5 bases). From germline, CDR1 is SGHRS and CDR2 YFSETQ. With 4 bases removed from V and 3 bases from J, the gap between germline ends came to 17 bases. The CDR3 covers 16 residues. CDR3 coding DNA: TGCGCCAGCAGCGTCTGGGACCTGGAGGGTGGAAACACCATATATTTT. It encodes CASSVWDLEGGNTIYF.

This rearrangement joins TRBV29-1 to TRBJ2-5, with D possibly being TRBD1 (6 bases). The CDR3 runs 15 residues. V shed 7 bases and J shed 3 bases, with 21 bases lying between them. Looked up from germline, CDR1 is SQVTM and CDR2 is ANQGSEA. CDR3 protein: CSASYGQGLEETQYF. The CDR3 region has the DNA TGCAGCGCCTCTTACGGGCAGGGGTTGGAAGAGACCCAGTACTTC.

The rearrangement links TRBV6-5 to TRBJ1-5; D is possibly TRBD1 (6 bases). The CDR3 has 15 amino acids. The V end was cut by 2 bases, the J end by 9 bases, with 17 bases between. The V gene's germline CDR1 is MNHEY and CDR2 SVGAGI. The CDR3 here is CASSYKSGGTLPQHF. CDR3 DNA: TGTGCCAGCAGTTACAAGAGCGGGGGCACGTTGCCCCAGCATTTT.

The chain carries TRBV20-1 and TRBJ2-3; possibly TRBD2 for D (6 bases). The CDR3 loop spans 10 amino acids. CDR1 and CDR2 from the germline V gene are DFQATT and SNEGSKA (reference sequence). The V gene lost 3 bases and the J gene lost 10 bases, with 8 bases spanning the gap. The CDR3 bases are TGCAGTGCTAGGCCGGGAGCGCAGTATTTT. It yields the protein CSARPGAQYF.

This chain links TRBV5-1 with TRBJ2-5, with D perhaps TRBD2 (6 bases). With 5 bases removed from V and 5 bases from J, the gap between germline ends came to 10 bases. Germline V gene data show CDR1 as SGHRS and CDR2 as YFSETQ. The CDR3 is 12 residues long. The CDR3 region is CASRNSGETQYF. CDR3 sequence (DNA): TGCGCCAGCAGGAACAGCGGGGAGACCCAGTACTTC. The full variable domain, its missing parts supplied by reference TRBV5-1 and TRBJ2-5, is KAGVTQTPRYLIKTRGQQVTLSCSPISGHRSVSWYQQTPGQGLQFLFEYFSETQRNKGNFPGRFSGRQFSNSRSEMNVSTLELGDSALYLCASRNSGETQYFGPGTRLLVL.

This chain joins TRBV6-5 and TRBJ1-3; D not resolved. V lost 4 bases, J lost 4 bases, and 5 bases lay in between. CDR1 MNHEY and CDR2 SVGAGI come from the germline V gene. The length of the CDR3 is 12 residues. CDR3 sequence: CASSSQGNTIYF. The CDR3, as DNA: TGTGCCAGCAGTTCTCAGGGAAACACCATATATTTT.

Written as DNA, the CDR3 is TGTGCCAGCAGTCCGGACTGGTCCTACGAGCAGTACTTC. It encodes CASSPDWSYEQYF. The chain carries TRBV27 and TRBJ2-7, with D perhaps TRBD2 (5 bases). The CDR3 length is 13 residues. V was cut by 5 bases and J by 1 base, with 9 bases left in between. Germline V lookup: CDR1 MNHEY, CDR2 SMNVEV (reference sequence).

The CDR3 protein is CASSQAGEGRLELFF. CDR3 nucleotide sequence: TGCGCCAGCAGCCAAGCGGGAGAGGGGAGACTGGAGCTGTTTTTT. The gene calls are TRBV4-3 and TRBJ2-2; D perhaps matches TRBD2 (6 bases). From germline, CDR1 is LGHNA and CDR2 YSLEER. This CDR3 spans 15 amino acids. Trimming took 1 base from V and 10 from J, leaving 16 bases between them.

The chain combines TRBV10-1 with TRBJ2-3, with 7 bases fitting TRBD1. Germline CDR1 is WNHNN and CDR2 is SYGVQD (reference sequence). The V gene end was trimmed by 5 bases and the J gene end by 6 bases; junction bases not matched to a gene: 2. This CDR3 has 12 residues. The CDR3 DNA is TGCGCCAGCAGTCCGACAGGGGATACGCAGTATTTT. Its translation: CASSPTGDTQYF.

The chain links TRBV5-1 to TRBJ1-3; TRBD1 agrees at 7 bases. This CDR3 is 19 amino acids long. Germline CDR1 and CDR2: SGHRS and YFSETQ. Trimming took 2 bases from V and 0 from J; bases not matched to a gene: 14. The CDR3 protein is CASSFWPQNRGSSGNTIYF. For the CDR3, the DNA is TGCGCCAGCAGCTTCTGGCCCCAAAACAGGGGAAGCTCTGGAAACACCATATATTTT.

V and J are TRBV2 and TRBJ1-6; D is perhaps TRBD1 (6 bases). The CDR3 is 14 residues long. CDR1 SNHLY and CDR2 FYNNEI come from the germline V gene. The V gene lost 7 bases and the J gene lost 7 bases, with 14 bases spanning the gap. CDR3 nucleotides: TGTGCCAGCATTCAAGGGGGTAGAAATTCACCCCTCCACTTT. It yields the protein CASIQGGRNSPLHF.

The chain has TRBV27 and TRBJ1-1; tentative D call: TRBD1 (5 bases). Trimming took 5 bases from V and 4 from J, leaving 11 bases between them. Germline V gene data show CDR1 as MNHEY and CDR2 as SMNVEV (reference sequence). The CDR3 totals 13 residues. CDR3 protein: CASSLGGFTEAFF. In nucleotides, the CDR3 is TGTGCCAGCAGTCTGGGGGGGTTCACTGAAGCTTTCTTT.

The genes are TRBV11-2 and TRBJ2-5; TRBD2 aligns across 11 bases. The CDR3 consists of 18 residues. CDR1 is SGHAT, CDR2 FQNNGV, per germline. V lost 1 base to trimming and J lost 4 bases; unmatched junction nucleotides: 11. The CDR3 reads CASSLGDLAGGVGETQYF. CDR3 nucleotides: TGTGCCAGCAGCTTAGGGGACCTAGCGGGGGGTGTAGGAGAGACCCAGTACTTC.

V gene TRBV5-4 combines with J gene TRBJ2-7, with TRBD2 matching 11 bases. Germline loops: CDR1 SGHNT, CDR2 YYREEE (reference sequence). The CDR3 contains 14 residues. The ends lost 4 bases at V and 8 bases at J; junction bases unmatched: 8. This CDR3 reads CASSRTGTSGKQYF. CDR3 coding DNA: TGTGCCAGCAGCCGTACCGGGACTAGCGGCAAGCAGTACTTC. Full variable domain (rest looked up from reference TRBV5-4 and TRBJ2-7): ETGVTQSPTHLIKTRGQQVTLRCSSQSGHNTVSWYQQALGQGPQFIFQYYREEENGRGNFPPRFSGLQFPNYSSELNVNALELDDSALYLCASSRTGTSGKQYFGPGTRLTVT.

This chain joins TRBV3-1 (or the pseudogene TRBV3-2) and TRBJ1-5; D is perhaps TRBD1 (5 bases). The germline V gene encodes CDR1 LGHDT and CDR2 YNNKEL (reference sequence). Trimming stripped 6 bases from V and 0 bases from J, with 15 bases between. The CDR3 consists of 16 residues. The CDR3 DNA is TGTGCCAGCAGTCCAAGATTAGGACATAGCAATCAGCCCCAGCATTTT. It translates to CASSPRLGHSNQPQHF.

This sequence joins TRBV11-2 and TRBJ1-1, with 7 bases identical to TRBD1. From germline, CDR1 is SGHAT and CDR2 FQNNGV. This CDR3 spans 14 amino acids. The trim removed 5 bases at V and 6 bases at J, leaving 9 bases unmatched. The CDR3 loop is CASSHRQGISEAFF. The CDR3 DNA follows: TGTGCCAGCAGCCATCGACAGGGTATCTCTGAAGCTTTCTTT.

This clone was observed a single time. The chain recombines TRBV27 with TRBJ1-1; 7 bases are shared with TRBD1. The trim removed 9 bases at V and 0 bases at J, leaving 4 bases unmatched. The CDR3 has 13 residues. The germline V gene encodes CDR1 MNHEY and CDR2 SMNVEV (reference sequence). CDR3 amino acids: CASKDRMNTEAFF. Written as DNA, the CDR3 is TGTGCCAGTAAGGACAGGATGAACACTGAAGCTTTCTTT.